The entry below gives a single T cell receptor (beta chain) sequence along with its context. This sample was included in a study of blood T cell repertoires in COVID-19. Background on the study: There were acute and convalescent COVID-19 samples, and they came from the United States, Italy and Spain. Sources were T cells, B-cell-depleted T cells, or PBMCs; the material itself was cDNA or gDNA.

Patients at the Seattle site were enrolled during active infection and followed longitudinally. Here immunoSEQ multiplex PCR was the method, and the copy in TCRdb shows in-frame clones only, minus some. Of 330,000 or so clones listed, roughly 87% are singletons. From germline, CDR1 is SEHNR and CDR2 FQNEAQ (reference sequence). CDR3 length equals 14 residues. The J segment lost 2 bases and the V segment lost 4 bases, leaving 2 bases of the junction unmatched. Specimen: peripheral blood. The chain carries TRBV7-9 and TRBJ1-1; 9 positions agree with TRBD1. The source of this sequence is a man younger than 45 with COVID-19, enrolled during active disease. As DNA, the CDR3 is TGTGCCAGCAGCTCGGGACAGGGCAACACTGAAGCTTTCTTT. Protein sequence: CASSSGQGNTEAFF.